This T cell receptor beta chain stems from a study of shared clonotypes between healthy human individuals (dated by TCRdb to 2018 to 2021). Notes on the research overall: The cohort comprised two women and three men aged 18 to 49 years. For each donor, CD4 naive and CD4 memory were each given three plates, CD8 naive was given two plates, and CD8 memory was given one plate. Blood TCR repertoires of a handful of healthy adults were deeply sequenced to estimate repertoire size and the extent of clonotype sharing between individuals. To increase sequencing depth and limit assay-specific biases, different laboratories used diverse techniques to prepare libraries and sequence TCR repertoires. Each donor's leukapheresis produced roughly between about 0.9 and 9.5 billion PBMCs. Here is what the overall study found, with its caveats: Based on pairwise subsampling, the degree of clonotype sharing among donors was expected to be affected by sequencing depth. Sampling was limited to blood, and TCR repertoires in tissue likely differ from TCR repertoires in blood. Naive subsets generally had larger estimated clonotype richness than memory subsets did. Rarefaction of sorted-subset datasets indicated incomplete sequencing despite the large sequencing depth. Compared with non-shared clonotypes, the clonotypes found in all four sorted-subset donors had higher generation probabilities. The small number of donors limited the genetic and exposure-history diversity represented. When a few donors were compared, the shared fraction of clonotypes was around 5% for naive CD4, around 4% for naive CD8, 2% to 2.5% for memory CD4, and 0.3% to 0.5% for memory CD8.

Using the deep immunoSEQ assay, multiplex PCR amplified TCR CDR3 regions from genomic DNA. Genomic DNA extracted from each cell subset was distributed evenly over all wells of several immunoSEQ 96-well plates, and each plate served as one replicate. For sorted subsets, each replicate PCR was loaded with roughly 200 ng genomic DNA, equivalent to approximately 33,000 T cell genomes. Purified libraries were measured with a Qubit 3.0 fluorometer, size-checked on a Bioanalyzer 2100, and measured again with the KAPA Library Quantification kit. Each immunoSEQ 96-well plate was sequenced on its own single-read 150-cycle Illumina NextSeq 550 flow cell. On the authors' methods: The immunoSEQ output contained only junctional sequences without quality scores, so filtering could not match that applied to full-length reads. To assign V/J genes and CDR3, sequences were annotated using PyIR, a Python wrapper for IgBLAST v1.9, with IMGT germline references. Reads were filtered out if the reads had weak V/J assignments (E-value above 1e-6), no CDR3, stop codons, out-of-frame junctions, or ambiguous translated residues. A V3J clonotype was defined by an identical inferred V gene, J gene, and CDR3 amino acid sequence. To compute the percentage overlap between repertoires, the number of shared unique clonotypes was divided by the size of the smaller repertoire. Repertoire richness was assessed with RTK rarefaction, the Chao1 estimator, and Recon v2.1 estimates of unobserved clonotypes. For all TCRbeta clonotypes obtained by the gDNA method from several donors, generation probabilities were computed with OLGA. Sourced from immuneACCESS, this table was stored by TCRdb with only in-frame sequences that have V and J called. A share of the clones is absent; for the studies checked, an unresolved V gene accounts for under half, and the remainder has no known explanation. V and J calls and clone size are as listed in that table; D and trimming were resolved from the DNA. In all, the sample holds about 2.1 million clones, and under 95% of those were seen once. The ten largest clones add up to 1.7% of the sample.

The CDR3 starts with the cysteine, ends with the phenylalanine, and has 16 residues. CDR3 DNA is the only sequence kept; it has 48 bases, read in frame from the first base. A distance of 10 bases separates the germline ends of V and J, which lose 0 bases and 0 bases respectively. For CDR1 and CDR2, the germline V gene lists LGHNA and YSLEER. Concerning this clone: No antigen is known for it. Base qualities are not at hand, and no much larger clone is one base apart.

CD8 naive samples were CD45RO-negative cells positively selected for CCR7, giving a CD45RA+CCR7+ population that excluded TemRA cells. The donors were healthy, HIV-negative adults who had no recently reported acute infections or vaccinations. Only Caucasian adults living in Nashville, Tennessee, USA were represented among the donors. After blood collection by leukapheresis, PBMCs were isolated using Ficoll-Histopaque density gradient centrifugation and then cryopreserved in the vapor phase of liquid nitrogen. Analytical flow cytometry was used to check the purity and quantity of every magnetically sorted T cell population. Genomic DNA was isolated from each sorted fraction and quantified by UV absorbance on a Nanodrop 2000c.

This chain is built from TRBV4-3 and TRBJ2-3; no D gene is confidently identified. The TCR originated in a man between 18 and 35 years old in good health. Some clones in this sample may be carry-over from other donors' samples. The specimen sequenced was naive CD8+ T cells from PBMCs. This sample's cell subset or site label indicates: CD45RA+CCR7+. The nucleotide sequence is TGCGCCAGCAGCCAAGATTTGGCGGCTAGCACAGATACGCAGTATTTT. This is translated as CASSQDLAASTDTQYF.